This T cell receptor beta chain was retrieved from a study of T cell responses to AZD1222 COVID-19 vaccine. General study results and limits: Among those given AZD1222, only six were seropositive at baseline. Clonal diversity was possibly underestimated, and white British individuals and females predominated among donors. Breadth and depth of Spike-specific TCRs rose after two AZD1222 doses. Among vaccine-associated CD4 TCRs, coverage spanned spike, with dominance at 160-218 and 743-854.

Produced via immunoSEQ multiplex PCR; TCRdb's table is partial and in-frame only. This table holds about 110,000 clones, about 90% found once. Trimming stripped 6 bases from V and 2 bases from J, with 14 bases between. CDR1 is MNHEY, CDR2 SVGAGI, per germline. This CDR3 spans 14 amino acids. Notes on this clone: No antigen is known for it.

The sample consisted of peripheral blood, taken on day 0 of AZD1222 vaccination. This chain uses TRBV6-5 with TRBJ2-7, with D perhaps matching TRBD1 (6 bases). The sequence was collected from an adult in good health. CDR3 bases: TGTGCCAGCAGAACCCAGGGGAGAACCTACGAGCAGTACTTC. Its protein is CASRTQGRTYEQYF.